This TCR beta chain was recovered during a study of T cell changes during pregnancy in multiple sclerosis. Method: immunoSEQ multiplex PCR; TCRdb's copy keeps in-frame clones and lacks some. The sample shows some 45,000 clones, approximately 91% of them seen only once. Germline assignment: CDR1 SEHNR and CDR2 FQNEAQ (reference sequence). This CDR3 contains 15 residues. The germline V and J ends were trimmed by 5 bases and 8 bases, with 19 bases remaining between them. The sequence derives from a female donor in good health, enrolled as a control in a pregnancy study. The chain joins TRBV7-9 to TRBJ2-1; D is undetermined. The sample consisted of CD4+ T cells from peripheral blood mononuclear cells, taken after pregnancy. The CDR3 DNA is TGTGCCAGCAGCCCCGGGTCCGTCGATTTCGATGAGCAGTTCTTC. Translated, it gives CASSPGSVDFDEQFF. Looking up the rest from reference TRBV7-9 and TRBJ2-1 gives the full variable domain: DTGVSQNPRHKITKRGQNVTFRCDPISEHNRLYWYRQTLGQGPEFLTYFQNEAQLEKSRLLSDRFSAERPKGSFSTLEIQRTEQGDSAMYLCASSPGSVDFDEQFFGPGTRLTVL.